This T cell receptor beta chain was recovered during a study of blood T cell repertoires in COVID-19 (dated by TCRdb to the early 2020s). Turning to the overall study: Samples covering the acute and convalescent phases of COVID-19 were provided by collaborators in the United States, Italy and Spain. The repertoires were released in a freely available public database intended as a resource for research on the immune response to SARS-CoV-2. Where available, HLA class I and class II types were taken from metadata supplied by the sample provider and were not determined by assay-based typing. The dataset comprised deeply sampled blood TCRbeta repertoires from subjects exposed to, actively infected with, or recovered from COVID-19. The samples were drawn from two sources: the first 160 participants of the ongoing ImmuneRACE study, and 1,000 to 1,500 subjects contributed by 6 global collaborators. The prospective study material was composed of cDNA or gDNA derived from T cells, B-cell-depleted T cells, or PBMCs. The sample metadata nearly always contained a de-identified subject ID, COVID-19 status, age in years and sex.

Overall study outcomes, separate from this receptor: How much clinical and demographic metadata was included differed by source and by participant, and the metadata was provided uncurated.

TCRbeta CDR3 regions were amplified from genomic DNA using the immunoSEQ Assay, a bias-controlled multiplex PCR. The study's processing was this. Within the assay, amplification of reference gene primers was used to estimate how many nucleated cells each sample contained. To quantify the absolute abundance of each unique TCRbeta CDR3 rearrangement, sequence reads were collapsed and filtered. For each sample, productive Simpson clonality was calculated as the square root of Simpson's diversity index across productive rearrangements. TCRdb re-hosts the immuneACCESS table, in-frame sequences only. Its copies lack some clones; in the studies checked, an unresolved V gene accounts for under half of them, and the cause for the rest is not known. V and J calls plus clone size are reproduced from that table; the DNA served to infer D and trimming. The sample includes 50,000 to 75,000 clones, with 88% observed a single time. About 21% of the sample goes to the ten largest clones.

About this clone: This clone's antigen is unknown. The record has no base qualities; no much larger clone is one base away.

The CDR3 covers 18 residues, taking in both the cysteine and the phenylalanine. Only the CDR3 portion is preserved as DNA: 54 bases, with reading frame beginning at the first base. Via the germline V gene (reference sequence), CDR1 is SEHNR and CDR2 FQNEAQ. V is cut by 1 base and J by 2 bases, and the space between the germline ends is 20 bases. Collaborating institutions collected whole blood in K2EDTA tubes following their own protocols. For TCRbeta analysis, collaborators shipped samples in one of three forms: frozen whole blood, isolated PBMCs, or DNA extracted from either of those sample types.

The chain is assembled from TRBV7-9 and TRBJ1-2, and perhaps TRBD1 as D gene, on 6 matching bases. The sequence derives from a woman aged 50 to 60 with active or convalescent COVID-19. The specimen was peripheral blood. The encoded CDR3 is CASSLGETGRLRNYGYTF. The nucleotides read TGTGCCAGCAGCTTAGGGGAGACAGGCCGACTACGGAACTATGGCTACACCTTC.